This T cell receptor beta chain was obtained from a study of cytomegalovirus exposure and HLA in healthy donors. Findings and caveats of the study: The study labeled about 160 TCR beta chains cytomegalovirus-associated.

Produced via immunoSEQ multiplex PCR; TCRdb's table is partial and in-frame only. The repertoire consists of hundreds of thousands of clones, with more than 85% occurring once and the leading ten covering around 12%. This CDR3 spans 12 amino acids. Germline assignment: CDR1 SQVTM and CDR2 ANQGSEA. The V gene end was trimmed by 4 bases and the J gene end by 10 bases; junction bases not matched to a gene: 7. As regards this clone: Its specificity is unknown.

The sequenced material came from PBMCs. V gene TRBV29-1 combines with J gene TRBJ1-1, with TRBD1 identical over 9 bases. The clonotype originates from a man aged 18 to 29 in good health and CMV-seropositive. The CDR3 spells CSVVEQGAGAFF. DNA for the CDR3: TGCAGCGTTGTAGAACAGGGGGCGGGAGCTTTCTTT. The complete variable domain, with remaining parts taken from reference TRBV29-1 and TRBJ1-1, reads SAVISQKPSRDICQRGTSLTIQCQVDSQVTMMFWYRQQPGQSLTLIATANQGSEATYESGFVIDKFPISRPNLTFSTLTVSNMSPEDSSIYLCSVVEQGAGAFFGQGTRLTVV.